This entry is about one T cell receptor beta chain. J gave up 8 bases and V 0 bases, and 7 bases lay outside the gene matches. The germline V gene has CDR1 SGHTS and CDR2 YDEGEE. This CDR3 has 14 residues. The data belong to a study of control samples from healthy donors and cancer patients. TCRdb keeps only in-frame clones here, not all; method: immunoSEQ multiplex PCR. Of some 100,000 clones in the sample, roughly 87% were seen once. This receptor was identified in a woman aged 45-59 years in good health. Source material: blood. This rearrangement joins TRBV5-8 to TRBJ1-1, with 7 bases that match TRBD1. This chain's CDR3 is CASSLGQGPMEAFF. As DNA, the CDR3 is TGTGCCAGCAGCTTGGGACAGGGACCCATGGAAGCTTTCTTT.